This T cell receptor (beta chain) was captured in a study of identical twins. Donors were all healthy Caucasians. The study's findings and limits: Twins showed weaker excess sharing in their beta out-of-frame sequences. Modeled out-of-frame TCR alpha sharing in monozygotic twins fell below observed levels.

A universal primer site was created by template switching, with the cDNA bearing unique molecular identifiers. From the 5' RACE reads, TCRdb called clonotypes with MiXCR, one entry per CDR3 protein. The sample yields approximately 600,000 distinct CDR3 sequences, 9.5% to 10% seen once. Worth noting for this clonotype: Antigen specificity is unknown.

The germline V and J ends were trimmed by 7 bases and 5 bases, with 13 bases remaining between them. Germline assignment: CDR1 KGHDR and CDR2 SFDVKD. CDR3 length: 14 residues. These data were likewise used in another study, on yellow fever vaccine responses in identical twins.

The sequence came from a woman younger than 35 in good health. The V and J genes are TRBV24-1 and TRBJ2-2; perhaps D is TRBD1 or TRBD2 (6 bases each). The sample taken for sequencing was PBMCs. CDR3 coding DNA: TGTGCCACCAGCGGGGGCCTAGGGACCGGGGAGCTGTTTTTT. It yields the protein CATSGGLGTGELFF.